This T cell receptor (beta chain) emerged from a study of cytomegalovirus exposure and HLA in healthy donors. Study findings and constraints: It was fewer than 200 TCR beta chains that were listed as cytomegalovirus-associated. Relative to the approximately 700-donor mean, N-insertions were reportedly fewer in an Asian-associated ancestry cluster in a later analysis. Later analysis suggested most CMV-associated TCR beta chains were HLA-restricted.

Germline CDR1 reads SGHVS; CDR2 reads FQNEAQ. The CDR3 has 13 residues. V lost 1 base and J 2 bases, leaving 6 bases between the germline ends. PCR amplification relied on 60 Vbeta primers (plus 13 Jbeta primers). Under the authors' procedure: About 11 million of about 80 million unique TCR beta chains were shared, per a later count. Profiling relied on immunoSEQ multiplex PCR, and the TCRdb table lists in-frame clones only, not all of them. The V and J calls and the clone size are those of that table, but D and trimming were determined from the DNA. Found here are 200,000 or so clones, around 75% of them singletons; the top ten hold 4.5% to 7.5%. This clone has more than one count but fewer than ten. As yet, its antigen is unknown.

The chain carries TRBV7-8 and TRBJ2-7; D might be TRBD1 (6 bases). This receptor was identified in a woman in her thirties in good health and CMV-seropositive. Source material: PBMCs. CDR3 loop: CASSLGTAYEQYF. As DNA, the CDR3 is TGTGCCAGCAGCTTAGGGACAGCCTACGAGCAGTACTTC.